Listed below are T cell receptor beta chains from one sample, sequenced in a study of cytomegalovirus exposure and HLA in healthy donors. The table came from immunoSEQ multiplex PCR; TCRdb's copy has only in-frame clones and leaves some out. The sample carries roughly 70,000 clones, roughly 70% recorded once. What was sequenced was PBMCs. The receptors originated from a man between 65 and 85 years old in good health and CMV-seronegative. The CDR3 runs from the conserved cysteine through the conserved F or W. Each record gives: J gene, CDR3 length, D gene, V gene, clone size, CDR3 DNA, CDR3 protein. D genes are given only for firm matches. Size tells how often a clone was seen (once, few, many) or the class of an expanded clone, and some rows leave it out.

TRBJ2-2	15	NA	TRBV5-1	NA	TGCGCCAGCAGCTTCTTCGGAGATTGGACCGGGGAGCTGTTTTTT	CASSFFGDWTGELFF
TRBJ2-5	13	TRBD1	TRBV18	NA	TGTGCCAGCTCACCAAGGGGGCGGGAGACCCAGTACTTC	CASSPRGRETQYF
TRBJ2-5	16	TRBD2	TRBV5-1	NA	TGCGCCAGCAGCCGGTCCAGCGGGGGGAACAGAGAGACCCAGTACTTC	CASSRSSGGNRETQYF
TRBJ1-3	14	NA	TRBV5-4	NA	TGTGCCAGCAGCCTCCAGGGATCTGGAAACACCATATATTTT	CASSLQGSGNTIYF
TRBJ2-1	15	NA	TRBV5-1	NA	TGCGCCAGCAGCTTAGGGGAACCAATATACAATGAGCAGTTCTTC	CASSLGEPIYNEQFF
TRBJ2-7	14	NA	TRBV28	NA	TGTGCCAGCACTTCCCCTGCATACGACTACGAGCAGTACTTC	CASTSPAYDYEQYF
TRBJ1-1	13	NA	TRBV19	NA	TGTGCCAGTAGTAATACAGGGAGGGCTGAAGCTTTCTTT	CASSNTGRAEAFF
TRBJ1-3	13	NA	TRBV30	NA	TGTGCCTGGGGAGGATTGGTCGGAAACACCATATATTTT	CAWGGLVGNTIYF
TRBJ2-3	16	TRBD1	TRBV9	NA	TGTGCCAGCAGCTTAAAGGGACAGGGAAGGACAGATACGCAGTATTTT	CASSLKGQGRTDTQYF
TRBJ2-7	14	NA	TRBV5-4	NA	TGTGCCAGCAGCCTGTTGGGGAGAGCAGGCGAGCAGTACTTC	CASSLLGRAGEQYF
TRBJ1-1	14	NA	TRBV11-3	NA	TGTGCCAGCAGCGCATCAGGCGTGAACACTGAAGCTTTCTTT	CASSASGVNTEAFF
TRBJ2-1	15	TRBD2	TRBV5-1	NA	TGCGCCAGCAGCTGGGAGGGGAGCTCCTACAATGAGCAGTTCTTC	CASSWEGSSYNEQFF
TRBJ2-1	14	TRBD1	TRBV29-1	NA	TGCAGCGTTGAAGATCGGGACAGCTACAATGAGCAGTTCTTC	CSVEDRDSYNEQFF
TRBJ2-1	19	TRBD2	TRBV7-8	NA	TGTGCCAGCAGCTTAGTGTTTTCTAGCGGGAGGGCCGGGGGGAATGAGCAGTTCTTC	CASSLVFSSGRAGGNEQFF
TRBJ2-7	15	TRBD1	TRBV6-1	NA	TGTGCCAGCAGTCAGGGGGACCAGGCGTTCTACGAGCAGTACTTC	CASSQGDQAFYEQYF
TRBJ2-5	14	TRBD2	TRBV6-1	NA	TGTGCCAGCAGTGGGGGCGGGGGGGCACAGACCCAGTACTTC	CASSGGGGAQTQYF
TRBJ2-7	15	TRBD2	TRBV2	NA	TGTGCCAGCAGCCCCTTTAGCGGGAGGGAGAACGAGCAGTACTTC	CASSPFSGRENEQYF
TRBJ1-2	15	NA	TRBV11-2	few	TGTGCCAGCAGCTCGGTCCGACGGGATAACTATGGCTACACCTTC	CASSSVRRDNYGYTF
TRBJ2-7	14	TRBD1	TRBV5-1	NA	TGCGCCAGCAGCCAGAGGACAGGGACCTACGAGCAGTACTTC	CASSQRTGTYEQYF
TRBJ1-2	14	NA	TRBV11-2	NA	TGTGCCAGCAGCTTGGACAGCAGAGTCTATGGCTACACCTTC	CASSLDSRVYGYTF
TRBJ1-6	14	NA	TRBV6-1	NA	TGTGCCAGCAGTGAATGGAGGAGGGATTCACCCCTCCACTTT	CASSEWRRDSPLHF
TRBJ2-7	14	TRBD1	TRBV6-6	once	TGTGCCAGCAGACCTCCGGGACAGACCTACGAGCAGTACTTC	CASRPPGQTYEQYF
TRBJ1-2	13	TRBD1	TRBV6-6	NA	TGTGCCAGCAGTAAACAGGGGGCGCAGGGCTACACCTTC	CASSKQGAQGYTF
TRBJ2-1	14	TRBD1	TRBV29-1	NA	TGCAGCGTTTTACTCGACAGGGGGATTAATGAGCAGTTCTTC	CSVLLDRGINEQFF
TRBJ1-1	15	TRBD1	TRBV2	NA	TGTGCCAGCAGCCCTATGACAGGGGGCAACACTGAAGCTTTCTTT	CASSPMTGGNTEAFF
TRBJ2-3	16	TRBD1	TRBV6-6	few	TGTGCCACCGACCTGACAGGGCAGGCCGGGGCAGATACGCAGTATTTT	CATDLTGQAGADTQYF
TRBJ1-2	15	NA	TRBV18	NA	TGTGCCACCACCGCTCGTATCGGGACTGCTTATGGCTACACCTTC	CATTARIGTAYGYTF
TRBJ2-7	14	TRBD1	TRBV5-1	few	TGCGCCAGCAGCGAAGGGGACAGGGTGAGGGAGCAGTACTTC	CASSEGDRVREQYF
TRBJ2-7	13	NA	TRBV14	NA	TGTGCCAGTCGAGGGGGTTTGGGCTACGAGCAGTACTTC	CASRGGLGYEQYF
TRBJ1-5	13	NA	TRBV6-1	NA	TGTGCCAGCAGTCACCAGGGAAGTCAGCCCCAGCATTTT	CASSHQGSQPQHF
TRBJ1-2	11	NA	TRBV9	NA	TGTGCCAGCAGCGCGGACTATGGCTACACCTTC	CASSADYGYTF
TRBJ1-1	17	TRBD1	TRBV5-4	NA	TGTGCCAGCAGCTTGATGGGCATGACAGGGTCAAACACTGAAGCTTTCTTT	CASSLMGMTGSNTEAFF
TRBJ2-3	14	NA	TRBV7-2	NA	TGTGCCAGCAGCTTTAGACAGTCGCCAGATACGCAGTATTTT	CASSFRQSPDTQYF
TRBJ2-7	14	TRBD1	TRBV5-1	few	TGCGCCAGCAGCCCGGGACAGGGCTTCCACGAGCAGTACTTC	CASSPGQGFHEQYF
TRBJ2-4	14	NA	TRBV6-1	few	TGTGCCAGCAGTGATGGAGGGGTCCAAAACATTCAGTACTTC	CASSDGGVQNIQYF
TRBJ1-2	14	TRBD1	TRBV11-2	NA	TGTGCCAGCAGCCATGGACAGGGAAAGGGCGGCTACACCTTC	CASSHGQGKGGYTF
TRBJ1-1	13	TRBD1	TRBV10-1	NA	TGCGCCAGCAGTGCGGGACAGACCACTGAAGCTTTCTTT	CASSAGQTTEAFF
TRBJ2-1	15	TRBD2	TRBV10-1	NA	TGCGCCAGCAGTGAAGAGGGAGGGTCCTACAATGAGCAGTTCTTC	CASSEEGGSYNEQFF
TRBJ2-1	12	TRBD1	TRBV11-3	few	TGTGCCAGCAGCTACAGGGGTACTGAGCAGTTCTTC	CASSYRGTEQFF
TRBJ1-6	14	NA	TRBV11-2	NA	TGTGCCAGCAGCTCGCTCGACAGTAATTCACCCCTCCACTTT	CASSSLDSNSPLHF
TRBJ2-7	17	TRBD2	TRBV6-1	NA	TGTGCCAGCAGTGAATCGGGGAGGACAGCGGGAGTCCACGAGCAGTACTTC	CASSESGRTAGVHEQYF
TRBJ2-2	17	NA	TRBV15	NA	TGTGCCACCAGCGGGTGGTTAGAAGGGGCGAGGACCGGGGAGCTGTTTTTT	CATSGWLEGARTGELFF
TRBJ1-4	12	TRBD1	TRBV28	NA	TGTGCCGCCGGGACAGGGGATGAAAAACTGTTTTTT	CAAGTGDEKLFF
TRBJ1-2	14	NA	TRBV30	NA	TGTGCCTGGAGTGTAAGCGGGTGGCTTCCTGGCTACACCTTC	CAWSVSGWLPGYTF
TRBJ2-1	15	TRBD1	TRBV5-6	NA	TGTGCCAGCAGCTTTCTGGCGACAGGGTTCACTGAGCAGTTCTTC	CASSFLATGFTEQFF
TRBJ2-3	15	NA	TRBV27	NA	TGTGCCAGCAGTTTTGGCGGGGTAGGTGGAGGTACGCAGTATTTT	CASSFGGVGGGTQYF
TRBJ2-6	14	NA	TRBV30	NA	TGTGCCTGGGGGGACTCCTCTGGGGCCAACGTCCTGACTTTC	CAWGDSSGANVLTF
TRBJ2-1	15	TRBD2	TRBV6-5	NA	TGTGCCAGCGCACCGGGACTAGCGACCTACAATGAGCAGTTCTTC	CASAPGLATYNEQFF
TRBJ1-5	14	TRBD1	TRBV6-5	NA	TGTGCCAGCAGTTACGAGGGGGCGAATCAGCCCCAGCATTTT	CASSYEGANQPQHF
TRBJ2-7	14	TRBD2	TRBV29-1	NA	TGCAGCGTTGGTTCAGGACTAGTTTCCTACGAGCAGTACTTC	CSVGSGLVSYEQYF